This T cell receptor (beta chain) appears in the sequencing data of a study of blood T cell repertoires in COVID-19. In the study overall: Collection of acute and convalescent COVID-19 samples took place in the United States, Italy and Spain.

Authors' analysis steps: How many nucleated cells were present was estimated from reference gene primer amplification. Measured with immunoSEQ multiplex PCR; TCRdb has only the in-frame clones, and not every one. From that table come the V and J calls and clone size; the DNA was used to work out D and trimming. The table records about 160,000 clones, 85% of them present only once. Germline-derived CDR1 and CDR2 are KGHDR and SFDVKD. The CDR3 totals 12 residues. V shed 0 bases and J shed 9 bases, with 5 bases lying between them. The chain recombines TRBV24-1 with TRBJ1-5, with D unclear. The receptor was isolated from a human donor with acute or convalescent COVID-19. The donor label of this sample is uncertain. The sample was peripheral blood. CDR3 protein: CATSDLGGPQHF. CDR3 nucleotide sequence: TGTGCCACCAGTGATTTGGGAGGGCCCCAGCATTTT.